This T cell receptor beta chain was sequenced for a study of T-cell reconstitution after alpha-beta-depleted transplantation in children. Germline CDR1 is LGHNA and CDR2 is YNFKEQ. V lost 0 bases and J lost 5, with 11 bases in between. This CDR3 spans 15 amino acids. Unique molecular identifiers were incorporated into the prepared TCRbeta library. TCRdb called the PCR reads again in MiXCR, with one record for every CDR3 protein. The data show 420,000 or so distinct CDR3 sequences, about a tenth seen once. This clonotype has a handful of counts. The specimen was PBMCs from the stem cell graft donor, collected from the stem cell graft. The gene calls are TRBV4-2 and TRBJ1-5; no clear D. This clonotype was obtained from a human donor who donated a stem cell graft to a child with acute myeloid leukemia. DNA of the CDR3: TGTGCCAGCAGCCAAGACCCAGGAAGGGATCAGCCCCAGCATTTT. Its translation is CASSQDPGRDQPQHF.